This passage covers 3 T cell receptor beta chains from one sample sequenced in a study of blood T cell repertoires in COVID-19. Clones were sequenced by immunoSEQ multiplex PCR, and TCRdb holds only the in-frame ones, with some missing. This repertoire shows under 65,000 clones, approximately 82% found once; its top ten account for under 6%. Sequencing was carried out using PBMCs or T cells enriched from blood (not recorded which). These receptors came from a woman aged 45-65 years with acute COVID-19.

The table lists this clone with a count of one. V gene TRBV5-1 combines with J gene TRBJ1-3, with D maybe TRBD1 (6 bases). The length of the CDR3 is 15 residues. Germline values: CDR1 SGHRS, CDR2 YFSETQ. V lost 7 bases, J lost 1 base, and 15 bases lay in between. The CDR3 sequence: CASSEGHSSGNTIYF. CDR3 coding DNA: TGCGCCAGCTCAGAGGGACATTCATCTGGAAACACCATATATTTT.

The chain is built from TRBV24-1 and TRBJ2-1; 13 nucleotides line up with TRBD2. Per germline, CDR1 KGHDR and CDR2 SFDVKD. Germline trimming cut 2 bases from V and 2 bases from J; bases unmatched to any gene: 11. The CDR3 is made up of 20 amino acids. The CDR3 DNA reads as TGTGCCACCAGTGATTCGCCGGGACTAGCGGGGTCGTCCCCCTACAATGAGCAGTTCTTC. Protein product: CATSDSPGLAGSSPYNEQFF.

The chain combines TRBV6-5 with TRBJ2-3; TRBD2 aligns across 7 bases. This CDR3 has 15 residues. Trimming at V came to 7 bases and at J to 0 bases, leaving 7 bases not matched to a gene. Looked up from germline, CDR1 is MNHEY and CDR2 is SVGAGI. The CDR3 here is CASTRAGLSTDTQYF. CDR3 nucleotides: TGTGCCAGCACAAGAGCGGGGCTGAGCACAGATACGCAGTATTTT.